The present entry profiles one T cell receptor beta chain with its context. The entry originates in a study of blood T cell repertoires in COVID-19. There are 11 residues in the CDR3. Trimming pared 5 bases from V and 13 bases from J, leaving 13 bases between. Per the germline V gene, CDR1 is MNHEY and CDR2 is SVGEGT. Sequenced by immunoSEQ multiplex PCR; TCRdb stores in-frame clones only, minus some. The sample lists fewer than 400,000 clones, about 92% seen once, with under 20% in the top ten. The TCR sequence derives from a woman aged 30 to 39 who had recovered from COVID-19. The sample comprised PBMCs or T cells enriched from blood (not recorded which). The chain combines TRBV6-2 or TRBV6-3 with TRBJ2-3; the D gene is possibly TRBD2 (6 bases). The CDR3 region has the DNA TGTGCCAGCAGTCGACTAGGTTTGGAGTATTTT. As protein: CASSRLGLEYF.